This T cell receptor (beta chain) was sequenced during a study of human T cells and chemical hapten exposure. V was pared by 6 bases and J by 2 bases, with 9 bases between. This CDR3 is built from 12 residues. Germline-derived CDR1 and CDR2 are SQVTM and ANQGSEA. TCRdb itself ran the RACE reads through MiXCR, one entry per CDR3 protein. The data contain about 100,000 distinct CDR3 sequences, about an eighth of them seen just once; the ten biggest clones take up 3.2%. As for time point: patch test 2, 6 weeks after DPC sensitization. The treatment denotes: therapeutic diphenylcyclopropenone sensitization with weekly scalp DPC.

The input for sequencing was whole blood, taken in connection with sensitization to the hapten diphenylcyclopropenone (DPC). J is TRBJ2-3 and V is TRBV29-1; tentative D call: TRBD2 (6 bases). The TCR sequence derives from a woman in her thirties or forties with alopecia areata. Some clones in this sample may be carry-over from other donors' samples. CDR3 protein: CSVRGLTDTQYF. The CDR3 DNA is TGCAGCGTCCGGGGACTCACAGATACGCAGTATTTT.